This T cell receptor beta chain was profiled in a study of blood T cell repertoires in COVID-19 (dated by TCRdb to the early 2020s). For the study in its entirety: The collaborator samples originated in the United States, Italy and Spain and spanned the acute and convalescent phases of COVID-19. The prospective study material was composed of cDNA or gDNA derived from T cells, B-cell-depleted T cells, or PBMCs. The dataset comprised deeply sampled blood TCRbeta repertoires from subjects exposed to, actively infected with, or recovered from COVID-19. The repertoires were released in a freely available public database meant as a resource for research on the immune response to SARS-CoV-2. Samples came from the ongoing ImmuneRACE study (first 160 participants) plus 1,254 subjects from 6 global collaborators. A de-identified subject ID, COVID-19 status, age in years and sex were almost always included in the sample metadata. Where HLA class I and class II types were available, the types were taken from metadata supplied by the sample provider, not from assay-based typing. Study-wide conclusions, independent of this receptor: Clinical and demographic metadata were provided uncurated, with the amount varying by source and participant.

The collaborating institutions used their own protocols to collect whole blood in K2EDTA tubes. For TCRbeta analysis, collaborators shipped samples as frozen whole blood, isolated PBMCs, or DNA extracted from either of those sample types. The immunoSEQ Assay, a bias-controlled multiplex PCR, was used to amplify TCRbeta CDR3 regions from genomic DNA. Turning to the authors' computational methods: Within the assay, amplification of reference gene primers was used to estimate how many nucleated cells each sample contained. Sequence reads were collapsed and filtered to measure the absolute abundance of every unique TCRbeta CDR3 rearrangement. For each sample, productive Simpson clonality was calculated as the square root of Simpson's diversity index across productive rearrangements. Sourced from immuneACCESS, this table was stored by TCRdb with only in-frame sequences that have V and J called. A share of the clones is absent; for the studies checked, an unresolved V gene accounts for under half, and the remainder has no known explanation. V and J calls and clone size are copied from that table; D and trimming were computed from the DNA. For this sample the table gives approximately 150,000 clones, of which about 80% were detected only once. Under 13% of the sample belongs to the ten largest clones.

With respect to this clone: Its antigen specificity is not known. Within one base of it there is no much larger clone, and no base qualities were kept.

From the cysteine up to the phenylalanine, the CDR3 has a length of 14 residues. The entry retains the CDR3 DNA only, 42 bases that are in frame from base 1. V lost 2 bases and J lost 6 bases; the stretch between them is 14 bases long. CDR1 is given as LNHDA and CDR2 as SQIVND, both from the germline V gene (reference sequence). The chain links TRBV19 with TRBJ2-7, and the D gene may be TRBD1, 6 bases matching. This clonotype originated in a man between 65 and 85 years old with active or convalescent COVID-19. The sample taken for sequencing was peripheral blood. The CDR3 amino acid sequence is: CASSIRTEGSEQYF. The bases read TGTGCCAGTAGTATACGGACAGAGGGGAGCGAGCAGTACTTC.